This T cell receptor (beta chain) appears in the sequencing data of a study of blood T cell repertoires in COVID-19. Study-level background: Material from acute and convalescent COVID-19 was sourced from the United States, Italy and Spain. T cells, B-cell-depleted T cells, or PBMCs supplied cDNA or gDNA.

With V trimmed by 5 bases and J by 8 bases, 12 bases remained unmatched. The length of the CDR3 is 15 residues. Germline values: CDR1 MDHEN, CDR2 SYDVKM. TCRdb keeps only in-frame clones here, not all; method: immunoSEQ multiplex PCR. The table has over 75,000 clones, 70% to 90% seen once. Sequenced input: peripheral blood. V and J are TRBV28 and TRBJ1-2; 9 bases line up with TRBD1. The TCR sequence derives from a woman of 80 years or more with acute or convalescent COVID-19. The CDR3 reads CASSGTGNPERGYTF. In nucleotides, the CDR3 is TGTGCCAGCAGTGGGACAGGGAACCCTGAGAGGGGCTACACCTTC.